This TCR beta chain was recorded in a study of blood T cell repertoires in COVID-19 (dated by TCRdb to the early 2020s). With regard to the full study: The collaborator samples originated in the United States, Italy and Spain and spanned the acute and convalescent phases of COVID-19. The prospective study material was composed of cDNA or gDNA derived from T cells, B-cell-depleted T cells, or PBMCs. Subjects who had been exposed to COVID-19, were actively infected with it, or had recovered from it provided the deeply sampled blood TCRbeta repertoires that made up the dataset. The samples were drawn from two sources: the first 160 participants of the ongoing ImmuneRACE study, and 1,000 to 1,500 subjects contributed by 6 global collaborators. The repertoires were made available in a free public database intended to serve as a resource for research on the immune response to SARS-CoV-2. A de-identified subject ID, COVID-19 status, age in years and sex were almost always included in the sample metadata. Where available, HLA class I and class II types were taken from metadata supplied by the sample provider and were not determined by assay-based typing.

On the study overall, not on this receptor specifically: How much clinical and demographic metadata was included differed by source and by participant, and the metadata was provided uncurated.

The immunoSEQ Assay, a bias-controlled multiplex PCR, was used to amplify TCRbeta CDR3 regions from genomic DNA. In the original analysis: Within the assay, amplification of reference gene primers was used to estimate how many nucleated cells each sample contained. To quantify the absolute abundance of each unique TCRbeta CDR3 rearrangement, sequence reads were collapsed and filtered. For each sample, productive Simpson clonality was calculated as the square root of Simpson's diversity index over productive rearrangements. Not all clones reach the TCRdb copy of this immuneACCESS table, which keeps in-frame sequences only. Checked studies attribute under half of the gap to unresolved V genes and leave the rest unexplained. The V and J calls and clone size are taken from that table; D and trimming were inferred from the DNA. Here the sample has a few hundred thousand clones; around nine tenths occur a single time. Of the sample, approximately 10% falls within the top ten clones.

In the prospective study, participants were roughly 18 to 95 years old, resided in approximately 22 geographic areas of the United States, and were enrolled through a virtual design. In the prospective study, participants were assigned to cohorts based on the clinical history participants reported in a screening survey and a study questionnaire. ImmuneRACE Cohort 3 recovered participants were defined by two consecutive negative NP/OP PCR tests, healthcare professional clearance, or symptom resolution. Mobile phlebotomists in the prospective study collected whole blood, serum and a nasopharyngeal or oropharyngeal swab from every participant. Participants in the prospective study had the option to provide additional blood draws and questionnaires over a roughly 2-month period. Prospective study blood samples were shipped either frozen or at room temperature before DNA extraction. Unmatched junction bases come to 6, with V trimmed by 4 bases and J by 6 bases. Based on the germline V gene (reference sequence), the CDR1 and CDR2 sequences are LGHDT and YNNKEL. Inclusive of the bounding cysteine and phenylalanine, the CDR3 is 15 residues long. Only CDR3 DNA remains: 45 bases, in frame from the first base.

Notes on this clone: It lacks a known antigen. No base quality values were provided; no much bigger clone lies one nucleotide off.

What was sequenced was PBMCs or T cells enriched from blood (not recorded which). This TCR was recovered from a woman aged 45-65 years who had recovered from COVID-19. The chain joins TRBV3-1 (or the pseudogene TRBV3-2) to TRBJ2-3; 11 bases in the junction line up with TRBD2. This receptor carries the CDR3 CASSRLAGLSDTQYF. Here is the DNA: TGTGCCAGCAGCCGACTAGCGGGGCTGAGTGATACGCAGTATTTT.